These T cell receptor beta chains were read from a single sample in a study of siplizumab effects on memory and regulatory T cells. The antigens for these receptors are not known. Only in-frame clones appear in the TCRdb table, and some are missing; sequencing was by immunoSEQ multiplex PCR. The repertoire has about 6,600 clones, about a third of them found once; the top ten carry about a sixth. The sequencing input was CFSE-low (dividing) CD8+ T cells sorted from an allogeneic mixed lymphocyte reaction. These TCRs come from a human donor in good health; the cells came from an allogeneic mixed lymphocyte reaction. Each CDR3 is given with its conserved first and last residue. The D gene is left open where the match is weak. Clone size is not always given. Where it is, it says once, few, many or a class for expanded clones.

v_call,clone_size,j_call,d_call,cdr3_aa,cdr3_nt
TRBV27,medium-sized,TRBJ1-1,.,CASSPATGYTEAFF,TGTGCCAGCAGTCCCGCGACAGGTTACACTGAAGCTTTCTTT
TRBV7-3,.,TRBJ2-5,TRBD2,CASSSVGGTQETQYF,TGTGCCAGCAGCTCGGTGGGAGGGACCCAAGAGACCCAGTACTTC
TRBV19,medium-sized,TRBJ2-1,.,CASSIIARNEQFF,TGTGCCAGTAGTATTATAGCAAGGAATGAGCAGTTCTTC
TRBV7-2,.,TRBJ2-1,.,CASSLGGLSNEQFF,TGTGCCAGCAGCCTGGGAGGTCTTTCCAATGAGCAGTTCTTC
TRBV7-6,large,TRBJ1-1,.,CASSLAGAKEAFF,TGTGCCAGCAGCTTAGCAGGGGCGAAGGAAGCTTTCTTT
TRBV2,.,TRBJ2-5,.,CATLDSYQETQYF,TGTGCCACCTTGGACAGCTACCAAGAGACCCAGTACTTC
TRBV19,.,TRBJ2-1,.,CASTDGRTDYNEQFF,TGTGCCAGTACGGACGGACGGACAGACTACAATGAGCAGTTCTTC
TRBV11-3,.,TRBJ2-7,.,CASSPRQQPYEQYF,TGTGCCAGCAGCCCCCGGCAACAACCCTACGAGCAGTACTTC
TRBV5-1,.,TRBJ1-3,TRBD1,CASSLGQGALSGNTIYF,TGCGCCAGCAGCTTGGGACAGGGGGCTCTCTCTGGAAACACCATATATTTT
TRBV19,.,TRBJ2-1,.,CASSIWTTNEQFF,TGTGCCAGTAGTATATGGACGACCAATGAGCAGTTCTTC
TRBV7-9,.,TRBJ1-1,.,CASTGGNTEAFF,TGTGCCAGTACGGGAGGGAACACTGAAGCTTTCTTT
TRBV4-2,medium-sized,TRBJ2-7,.,CASSHPDGRYEQYF,TGTGCCAGCAGCCACCCGGACGGTCGCTACGAGCAGTACTTC
TRBV20-1,few,TRBJ2-5,.,CSAKEGETQYF,TGCAGTGCTAAGGAGGGGGAGACCCAGTACTTC
TRBV27,.,TRBJ2-7,TRBD1,CASSNRGAYEQYF,TGTGCCAGCAGCAACAGGGGGGCCTACGAGCAGTACTTC
TRBV28,few,TRBJ1-3,.,CASSLPITGNTIYF,TGTGCCAGCAGTTTACCAATTACAGGAAACACCATATATTTT
TRBV4-1,.,TRBJ1-1,.,CASSQGGQNTEAFF,TGCGCCAGCAGCCAAGGGGGCCAGAACACTGAAGCTTTCTTT
TRBV9,.,TRBJ2-3,TRBD1,CASSVGGQESTDTQYF,TGTGCCAGCAGCGTAGGGGGACAGGAAAGCACAGATACGCAGTATTTT
TRBV7-9,medium-sized,TRBJ1-2,.,CASSLVRAGGYTF,TGTGCCAGCAGCTTAGTACGGGCTGGGGGCTACACCTTC
TRBV29-1,.,TRBJ1-4,.,CSVEEGANEKLFF,TGCAGCGTTGAAGAGGGGGCTAATGAAAAACTGTTTTTT
TRBV27,.,TRBJ2-5,TRBD1,CASSFTGGIETQYF,TGTGCCAGCAGTTTCACAGGGGGCATCGAGACCCAGTACTTC
TRBV6-8,few,TRBJ1-5,.,CASSSLINQPQHF,TGTGCCAGCAGTTCCCTCATAAATCAGCCCCAGCATTTT
TRBV2,.,TRBJ2-1,TRBD2,CASSLGFVGGPYEQFF,TGTGCCAGCAGCTTAGGTTTCGTGGGAGGGCCCTATGAGCAGTTCTTC
TRBV7-9,few,TRBJ2-1,.,CASSLQIQQPYNEQFF,TGTGCCAGCAGCTTACAAATACAGCAACCCTACAATGAGCAGTTCTTC
TRBV6-5,.,TRBJ2-7,.,CASSIYAGSSYEQYF,TGTGCCAGCTCCATCTATGCGGGGAGCTCCTACGAGCAGTACTTC
TRBV13,few,TRBJ2-7,TRBD2,CASSPGRGPREQYF,TGTGCCAGCAGCCCCGGGAGGGGTCCGAGGGAGCAGTACTTC
TRBV28,.,TRBJ2-1,TRBD1,CASSPGTGSNEQFF,TGTGCCAGCAGCCCGGGGACAGGGAGCAATGAGCAGTTCTTC
TRBV30,.,TRBJ2-3,TRBD2,CAWGLLAGSSTDTQYF,TGTGCCTGGGGTCTACTAGCGGGGTCTAGCACAGATACGCAGTATTTT
TRBV11-2,.,TRBJ2-3,TRBD2,CASSPRYPRRREITDTQYF,TGTGCCAGCAGCCCCAGGTACCCCCGGAGGCGGGAGATCACAGATACGCAGTATTTT
TRBV5-8,.,TRBJ2-1,.,CASSLATTVADEQFF,TGTGCCAGCAGCTTGGCGACGACAGTCGCCGATGAGCAGTTCTTC
TRBV25-1,medium-sized,TRBJ2-7,.,CASWDGSYEQYF,TGTGCCAGCTGGGACGGGTCCTACGAGCAGTACTTC
TRBV11-2,medium-sized,TRBJ2-7,TRBD1,CASSGGQGWSYEQYF,TGTGCCAGCAGCGGCGGACAGGGGTGGTCCTACGAGCAGTACTTC
TRBV29-1,medium-sized,TRBJ2-1,TRBD1,CSVVGLQGAIVDNEQFF,TGCAGCGTTGTCGGGCTGCAGGGGGCTATTGTAGACAATGAGCAGTTCTTC
TRBV4-1,.,TRBJ2-7,.,CASSPRFFREQYF,TGCGCCAGCAGCCCACGTTTTTTCCGGGAGCAGTACTTC
TRBV5-6,medium-sized,TRBJ2-7,.,CASSLVAGRYEQYF,TGTGCCAGCAGCTTGGTGGCAGGACGCTACGAGCAGTACTTC
TRBV2,.,TRBJ2-1,.,CASSELGGASYNEQFF,TGTGCCAGCAGTGAACTAGGCGGGGCCTCCTACAATGAGCAGTTCTTC
TRBV6-6,.,TRBJ2-2,.,CASSYKSAGELFF,TGTGCCAGCAGTTATAAATCCGCCGGGGAGCTGTTTTTT
TRBV5-1,.,TRBJ2-1,.,CASSWGLADNEQFF,TGCGCCAGCAGCTGGGGGCTAGCAGACAATGAGCAGTTCTTC
TRBV5-1,.,TRBJ2-5,TRBD2,CASSEGLAGKETQYF,TGCGCCAGCAGCGAAGGACTAGCGGGTAAAGAGACCCAGTACTTC
TRBV2,few,TRBJ2-1,.,CAVREINNNEQFF,TGTGCCGTCCGGGAAATAAACAACAATGAGCAGTTCTTC
TRBV30,.,TRBJ1-3,.,CAWSVRRNTGNTIYF,TGTGCCTGGAGTGTAAGGAGGAATACTGGAAACACCATATATTTT
TRBV7-9,medium-sized,TRBJ2-7,.,CASIPLEGFYSYEQYF,TGTGCCAGCATCCCCTTGGAGGGATTTTACTCCTACGAGCAGTACTTC
TRBV6-5,medium-sized,TRBJ2-1,.,CASSLTESSYNEQFF,TGTGCCAGTTCCCTGACAGAGAGCTCCTACAATGAGCAGTTCTTC
TRBV9,.,TRBJ2-5,TRBD1,CASSEYRGLETQYF,TGTGCCAGCAGCGAATACAGGGGGCTAGAGACCCAGTACTTC
TRBV28,medium-sized,TRBJ1-1,.,CASSLGSANTEAFF,TGTGCCAGCAGTTTGGGGTCAGCGAACACTGAAGCTTTCTTT
TRBV28,medium-sized,TRBJ2-7,.,CASSLGGTYEQYF,TGTGCCAGCAGTTTAGGGGGAACCTACGAGCAGTACTTC
TRBV5-5,few,TRBJ2-3,.,CASSSSLDTQYF,TGTGCCAGCAGCAGTAGTTTGGATACGCAGTATTTT
TRBV5-4,.,TRBJ2-1,.,CASSRFSSRDEQFF,TGTGCCAGCAGCCGATTCTCTAGCCGGGATGAGCAGTTCTTC
TRBV2,medium-sized,TRBJ2-1,TRBD2,CASYRTSGYNEQFF,TGTGCCAGCTATAGGACTAGCGGCTACAATGAGCAGTTCTTC
TRBV7-9,.,TRBJ2-7,.,CASSLGGGEQYF,TGTGCCAGCAGCCTGGGGGGAGGCGAGCAGTACTTC
TRBV6-4,few,TRBJ2-1,.,CASSVGSFNEQFF,TGTGCCAGCAGTGTGGGCAGCTTCAATGAGCAGTTCTTC
TRBV2,medium-sized,TRBJ2-1,TRBD2,CARGLASSYNEQFF,TGTGCAAGGGGACTAGCGAGCTCCTACAATGAGCAGTTCTTC
TRBV5-4,few,TRBJ2-7,.,CASSGPGSGAGGQYF,TGTGCCAGCAGCGGGCCGGGATCGGGGGCCGGTGGGCAGTACTTC
TRBV6-4,few,TRBJ1-1,.,CASSDYMNTEAFF,TGTGCCAGCAGTGATTATATGAACACTGAAGCTTTCTTT
TRBV6-1,.,TRBJ2-1,.,CASSFRDEQFF,TGTGCCAGCAGTTTCAGGGATGAGCAGTTCTTC
TRBV27,few,TRBJ2-1,TRBD1,CASSPDRGPYNEQFF,TGTGCCAGCAGTCCCGACAGGGGCCCATACAATGAGCAGTTCTTC
TRBV27,.,TRBJ1-5,TRBD1,CASSLGDRGRGNQPQHF,TGTGCCAGCAGTTTAGGGGACAGGGGGCGGGGCAATCAGCCCCAGCATTTT
TRBV5-6,few,TRBJ2-1,TRBD1,CASSPTGGIYNEQFF,TGTGCCAGCAGCCCCACAGGGGGCATTTACAATGAGCAGTTCTTC